Presented here are 25 T cell receptor beta chains from one specimen sequenced in a study of blood T cell repertoires in COVID-19. Repertoires were generated with immunoSEQ multiplex PCR, while TCRdb's copy carries only in-frame clones and drops some. The sample has 200,000 to 300,000 clones; 83% are singletons. The sequenced sample was peripheral blood. These receptor sequences come from a human donor in a cohort sampled during active COVID-19.

This clone is a singleton in its sample. The CDR3 spells CASSFIAGVREEQYF. The CDR3 bases are TGTGCCAGTAGTTTTATAGCGGGGGTACGCGAGGAGCAGTACTTC. The rearrangement uses TRBV19 and TRBJ2-7, with TRBD2 matching 9 bases. The CDR3 has 15 residues. J lost 7 bases, V lost 5 bases, and 12 bases had no gene match. The V gene's germline CDR1 is LNHDA and CDR2 SQIVND (reference sequence).

The chain joins TRBV6-6 to TRBJ1-1; 7 bases map to TRBD1. The CDR3 runs 14 residues. CDR1 is MNHNY, CDR2 SVGAGI, per germline (reference sequence). The trim removed 4 bases at V and 4 bases at J, leaving 6 bases unmatched. In DNA form, the CDR3 reads TGTGCCAGCAGTTTACAGGGGTCGGGCACTGAAGCTTTCTTT. Protein product: CASSLQGSGTEAFF.

The gene calls are TRBV5-1 and TRBJ1-2; D gene unclear. Germline assignment: CDR1 SGHRS and CDR2 YFSETQ. The CDR3 runs 14 residues. Trimming took off 4 bases at V and 8 bases at J, with 18 bases between the two ends. The chain's CDR3 is CASSPAEGKGGYTF. In nucleotides, the CDR3 is TGCGCCAGCAGCCCTGCGGAGGGTAAGGGAGGCTACACCTTC.

A few counts support this clone. The chain links TRBV5-1 to TRBJ2-3, with 10 positions matching TRBD2. The germline gives CDR1 SGHRS, CDR2 YFSETQ. The V segment lost 2 bases and the J segment 4 bases; nucleotides outside the gene matches: 7. The CDR3 covers 16 residues. The CDR3 coding sequence is TGCGCCAGCAGCTTTTTCGAGCGGGGGGGCCCAGATACGCAGTATTTT. Translated, it gives CASSFFERGGPDTQYF.

This chain connects TRBV27 to TRBJ2-5; TRBD1 matches at 8 bases. CDR3 size: 14 residues. Unmatched junction bases numbered 3, after V lost 1 base and J lost 5 bases. CDR1 is MNHEY, CDR2 SMNVEV, per germline (reference sequence). CDR3 nucleotides: TGTGCCAGCAGTTTATATGGACAGGGTGAGACCCAGTACTTC. It specifies CASSLYGQGETQYF.

V and J are TRBV6-2 or TRBV6-3 and TRBJ2-3; 8 bases line up with TRBD2. This CDR3 comprises 15 residues. The germline V gene encodes CDR1 MNHEY and CDR2 SVGEGT. Germline trimming cut 4 bases from V and 0 bases from J; bases unmatched to any gene: 3. The CDR3 DNA follows: TGTGCCAGCAGTTCCAAGCGGGGGAGCACAGATACGCAGTATTTT. It yields the protein CASSSKRGSTDTQYF.

V gene TRBV10-1 combines with J gene TRBJ2-7; 7 nucleotides match TRBD1. The CDR3 totals 15 residues. J was trimmed by 7 bases and V by 3 bases; bases with no gene match: 12. The germline V gene encodes CDR1 WNHNN and CDR2 SYGVQD (reference sequence). In DNA, the CDR3 is TGCGCCAGCAGTGACCTGGGACAGCCACTTCGGGAGCAGTACTTC. This translates into CASSDLGQPLREQYF.

V gene TRBV4-1 combines with J gene TRBJ2-1; 7 bases line up with TRBD2. From germline, CDR1 is MGHRA and CDR2 YSYEKL. J gave up 0 bases and V 5 bases, and 13 bases lay outside the gene matches. The CDR3 has 18 residues. CDR3 sequence reads: CASSKGSSGLSSYNEQFF. CDR3 sequence (DNA): TGCGCCAGCAGCAAAGGGTCTAGCGGTCTTAGCTCCTACAATGAGCAGTTCTTC.

The V gene is TRBV20-1, the J gene TRBJ1-2, with 7 bases identical to TRBD1. Per germline, CDR1 DFQATT and CDR2 SNEGSKA (reference sequence). The junction had 8 bases not matched to a gene; V was cut back by 4 bases and J by 0 bases. CDR3 length: 15 residues. The CDR3 DNA follows: TGCAGTGCTAATGAGGACAGGCCATCTAACTATGGCTACACCTTC. Translating gives CSANEDRPSNYGYTF.

V usage is TRBV7-3 and J usage is TRBJ2-5, with 12 bases fitting TRBD2. Germline CDR1 is SGHTA and CDR2 is FQGTGA. V was pared by 5 bases and J by 2 bases, with 3 bases of the junction left unmatched. The CDR3 loop spans 15 amino acids. As DNA, the CDR3 is TGTGCCAGCAGCCCCGGGACTAGCGGGCAAGAGACCCAGTACTTC. Translation gives CASSPGTSGQETQYF. Together with reference TRBV7-3 and TRBJ2-5, the CDR3 gives the full variable domain: GAGVSQTPSNKVTEKGKYVELRCDPISGHTALYWYRQSLGQGPEFLIYFQGTGAADDSGLPNDRFFAVRPEGSVSTLKIQRTERGDSAVYLCASSPGTSGQETQYFGPGTRLLVL.

The chain uses TRBV6-5 and TRBJ1-2, with 7 bases that match TRBD1. In germline, CDR1 is MNHEY, CDR2 SVGAGI. The CDR3 consists of 14 residues. V shed 6 bases, J shed 6 bases, and the junction held 10 bases outside the gene matches. The CDR3 nucleotides are TGTGCCAGCAGCCTAACAGGGGCAAAGAATGGCTACACCTTC. It translates to CASSLTGAKNGYTF.

This clone was observed a single time. The rearrangement joins TRBV18 to TRBJ1-4; D is unresolved. The CDR3 loop spans 17 amino acids. Trimming removed 0 bases at V and 7 bases at J, with 18 bases between. Germline values: CDR1 KGHSH, CDR2 LQKENI. In nucleotides, the CDR3 is TGTGCCAGCTCACCACCGGGCGCGGCGGGGATAAGTGAAAAACTGTTTTTT. It is translated as CASSPPGAAGISEKLFF.

This clone was picked up one time. This sequence joins TRBV7-9 and TRBJ2-7; D is uncertain. Germline CDR1 is SEHNR and CDR2 is FQNEAQ (reference sequence). CDR3 size: 11 residues. The V end lost 3 bases, the J end lost 5 bases, and 5 bases lay between the germline ends. DNA of the CDR3: TGTGCCAGCAGCTTTCAGGACGAGCAGTACTTC. It specifies CASSFQDEQYF.

The chain combines TRBV6-6 with TRBJ2-5, with 8 bases aligning to TRBD1. CDR3 length: 14 residues. The germline CDR1 and CDR2 sequences are MNHNY and SVGAGI (reference sequence). V lost 6 bases to trimming and J lost 4 bases; unmatched junction nucleotides: 7. CDR3 sequence reads: CASSPGQGRETQYF. CDR3 bases: TGTGCCAGCAGCCCTGGACAGGGACGAGAGACCCAGTACTTC.

V usage is TRBV19 and J usage is TRBJ1-6, with 8 bases that match TRBD1. V lost 5 bases and J lost 4; bases outside the gene matches: 10. This CDR3 has 17 amino acids. Germline CDR1 reads LNHDA; CDR2 reads SQIVND (reference sequence). The CDR3 is CASSSGQGVEYNSPLHF. The CDR3 DNA reads as TGTGCCAGTAGTTCAGGACAGGGAGTTGAATATAATTCACCCCTCCACTTT.

V usage is TRBV29-1 and J usage is TRBJ2-1, with 15 positions matching TRBD2. CDR1 is SQVTM and CDR2 is ANQGSEA in the germline V gene. Trimming removed 2 bases from V and 7 bases from J; junction bases left unmatched: 3. The CDR3 length is 15 residues. The CDR3 DNA reads as TGCAGCGTTGAAAGGACTAGCGGGAGGGGTAATGAGCAGTTCTTC. Its translation: CSVERTSGRGNEQFF.

The CDR3 region has the DNA TGTGCCAGTAGTCCCCTTAGCGGGAGTAACTCCTACGAGCAGTACTTC. This sequence encodes CASSPLSGSNSYEQYF. The gene calls are TRBV19 and TRBJ2-7; 9 nucleotides line up with TRBD2. Germline V gene lookup returns CDR1 LNHDA and CDR2 SQIVND (reference sequence). Losses at the gene ends were 5 bases for V and 0 bases for J; bases not matched to a gene: 8. The length of the CDR3 is 16 residues. Drawing the rest from reference TRBV19 and TRBJ2-7, the complete variable domain is DGGITQSPKYLFRKEGQNVTLSCEQNLNHDAMYWYRQDPGQGLRLIYYSQIVNDFQKGDIAEGYSVSREKKESFPLTVTSAQKNPTAFYLCASSPLSGSNSYEQYFGPGTRLTVT.

This clone was detected a few times. For the CDR3, the DNA is TGTGCCAGCAGCCCCAATGGCAATCAGCCCCAGCATTTT. Translated: CASSPNGNQPQHF. This chain uses TRBV11-2 with TRBJ1-5; D unresolved. With 5 bases removed from V and 2 bases from J, the gap between germline ends came to 7 bases. Germline CDR1 is SGHAT and CDR2 is FQNNGV. There are 13 residues in the CDR3.

The chain recombines TRBV6-5 with TRBJ2-2, with a tentative D call TRBD2 (5 bases). This CDR3 comprises 14 residues. The germline CDR1 and CDR2 sequences are MNHEY and SVGAGI. The ends were cut back, 5 bases at V and 5 bases at J, with 12 bases in the middle. CDR3: CASSMWERTGELFF. CDR3 nucleotide sequence: TGTGCCAGCAGTATGTGGGAGAGGACCGGGGAGCTGTTTTTT.

The chain couples TRBV5-1 to TRBJ1-1, with 12 bases lining up with TRBD1. Trimming at V came to 5 bases and at J to 4 bases, leaving 18 bases not matched to a gene. CDR3 size: 19 residues. Germline V CDR1 and CDR2: SGHRS, YFSETQ. DNA for the CDR3: TGCGCCAGCAGACGAACCGGGACAGGGGGCGTTTTTCGGGTCACTGAAGCTTTCTTT. Residues: CASRRTGTGGVFRVTEAFF.

The sample holds many counts of this clone. The chain links TRBV6-5 to TRBJ2-3; TRBD1 agrees at 12 bases. This CDR3 has 14 amino acids. Trimming removed 7 bases from V and 5 bases from J; junction bases left unmatched: 4. CDR1 and CDR2 from the germline V gene are MNHEY and SVGAGI. CDR3 sequence reads: CASTRDRGQDTQYF. For the CDR3, the DNA is TGTGCCAGCACAAGGGACAGGGGGCAAGATACGCAGTATTTT.

The rearrangement links TRBV18 to TRBJ1-5, with a weak D call TRBD1 (6 bases). Germline loops: CDR1 KGHSH, CDR2 LQKENI. V lost 3 bases to trimming and J lost 0 bases, with 15 bases between them. The CDR3 spans 17 residues. The DNA for the CDR3 is TGTGCCAGCTCACCGGGGGGGACATGGGCTAGCAATCAGCCCCAGCATTTT. It is translated as CASSPGGTWASNQPQHF.

The rearrangement joins TRBV12-5 to TRBJ1-2; D not certain. Between the trimmed V and J ends, which lost 0 bases and 14 bases, there was a span of 16 bases. The CDR3 is made up of 13 amino acids. CDR1 and CDR2 from the germline V gene are LGHNT and FRNRAP. CDR3: CASGLVLGTPLTF. The CDR3, as DNA: TGTGCTAGTGGTTTGGTACTGGGCACGCCATTGACCTTC.

The rearrangement links TRBV28 to TRBJ2-1, with TRBD2 as a possible D gene (7 bases). CDR1 MDHEN and CDR2 SYDVKM come from the germline V gene. Trimming took 4 bases from V and 6 from J, leaving 22 bases between them. The CDR3 consists of 17 residues. CDR3 sequence: CASSWGGLAAERNEQFF. CDR3 sequence (DNA): TGTGCCAGCAGTTGGGGGGGGCTAGCGGCAGAACGCAATGAGCAGTTCTTC.

V usage is TRBV7-6 and J usage is TRBJ2-7; TRBD1 aligns across 8 bases. Trimming removed 4 bases from V and 6 bases from J; junction bases left unmatched: 11. CDR3 length equals 15 residues. Germline V CDR1 and CDR2: SGHVS, FNYEAQ. The CDR3 DNA sequence: TGTGCCAGCAGCTCGCGGGACAGGCCGTCTGCCGAGCAGTACTTC. The encoded protein is CASSSRDRPSAEQYF.